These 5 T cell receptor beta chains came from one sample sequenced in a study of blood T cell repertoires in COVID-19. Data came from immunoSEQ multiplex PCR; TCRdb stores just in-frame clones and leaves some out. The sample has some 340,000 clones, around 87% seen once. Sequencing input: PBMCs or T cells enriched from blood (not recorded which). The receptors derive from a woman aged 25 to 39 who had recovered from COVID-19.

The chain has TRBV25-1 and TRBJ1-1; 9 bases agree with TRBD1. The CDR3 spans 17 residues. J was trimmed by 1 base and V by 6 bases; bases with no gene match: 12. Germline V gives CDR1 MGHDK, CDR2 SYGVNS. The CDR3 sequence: CASRAIASGQGNTEAFF. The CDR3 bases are TGTGCCAGCAGGGCCATTGCATCGGGACAGGGGAACACTGAAGCTTTCTTT. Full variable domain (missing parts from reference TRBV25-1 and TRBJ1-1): EADIYQTPRYLVIGTGKKITLECSQTMGHDKMYWYQQDPGMELHLIHYSYGVNSTEKGDLSSESTVSRIRTEHFPLTLESARPSHTSQYLCASRAIASGQGNTEAFFGQGTRLTVV.

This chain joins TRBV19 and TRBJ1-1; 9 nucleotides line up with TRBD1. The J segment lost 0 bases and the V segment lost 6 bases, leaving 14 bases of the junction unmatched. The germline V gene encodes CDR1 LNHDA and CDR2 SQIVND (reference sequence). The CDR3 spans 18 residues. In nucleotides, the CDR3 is TGTGCCAGTAGGCTACAGGGGGCTATACCTGGTTTGAACACTGAAGCTTTCTTT. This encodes CASRLQGAIPGLNTEAFF.

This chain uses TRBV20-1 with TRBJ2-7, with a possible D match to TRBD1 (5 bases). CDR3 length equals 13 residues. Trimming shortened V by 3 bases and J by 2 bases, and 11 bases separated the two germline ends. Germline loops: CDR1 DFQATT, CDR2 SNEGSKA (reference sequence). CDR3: CSASRPGTYEQYF. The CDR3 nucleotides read TGCAGTGCTAGTCGTCCAGGGACCTACGAGCAGTACTTC.

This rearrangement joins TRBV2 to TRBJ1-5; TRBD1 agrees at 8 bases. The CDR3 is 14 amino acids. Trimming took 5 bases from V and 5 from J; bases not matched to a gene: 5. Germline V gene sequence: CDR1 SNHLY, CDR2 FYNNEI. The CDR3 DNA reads TGTGCCAGCAGTAATACAGGGGGGGATCAGCCCCAGCATTTT. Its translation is CASSNTGGDQPQHF.

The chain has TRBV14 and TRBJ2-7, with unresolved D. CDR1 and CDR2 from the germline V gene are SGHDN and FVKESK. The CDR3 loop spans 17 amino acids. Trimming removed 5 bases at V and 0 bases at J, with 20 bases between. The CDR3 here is CASSANFGRSGSYEQYF. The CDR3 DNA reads TGTGCCAGCAGCGCCAACTTTGGGCGATCAGGCTCCTACGAGCAGTACTTC.